Each of the 8 T cell receptor beta chains below was sequenced from the same sample in a study of glioma-infiltrating T cells after dendritic cell vaccination. The protocol was immunoSEQ multiplex PCR, while the TCRdb copy is restricted to in-frame clones and leaves out a portion. This sample has 80,000 to 100,000 clones, with roughly three quarters found just once. Sample: blood, taken before dendritic cell vaccination. The receptors originated from a human donor with glioblastoma.

On this clone: Other DNA sequences in the same sample also yield this CDR3. The CDR3 coding sequence is TGCGCCAGCAGCTTGGTGGCGGGAGGCACAGATACGCAGTATTTT. As protein: CASSLVAGGTDTQYF. The V gene is TRBV5-1, the J gene TRBJ2-3; TRBD2 matches at 7 bases. V lost 0 bases and J lost 1; bases outside the gene matches: 2. The CDR3 consists of 15 residues. Looked up from germline, CDR1 is SGHRS and CDR2 is YFSETQ.

In its sample, this clone was seen a few times. Distinct nucleotide sequences in the sample also encode this CDR3. The rearrangement joins TRBV9 to TRBJ1-1; no clear D gene. Germline V gene sequence: CDR1 SGDLS, CDR2 YYNGEE. The V end was cut by 1 base, the J end by 5 bases, with 9 bases between. This CDR3 has 13 amino acids. The CDR3 DNA reads as TGTGCCAGCAGCGTAACCCCGGAGACTGAAGCTTTCTTT. This codes for CASSVTPETEAFF.

The chain employs TRBV19 and TRBJ1-1; D is unclear. V was trimmed by 5 bases and J by 0 bases, leaving 7 bases between them. The germline gives CDR1 LNHDA, CDR2 SQIVND (reference sequence). The CDR3 extends over 13 amino acids. Here the CDR3 reads CASSRSVNTEAFF. DNA of the CDR3: TGTGCCAGTAGTCGTTCTGTGAACACTGAAGCTTTCTTT.

The chain links TRBV18 to TRBJ1-1; a possible D gene is TRBD1 (6 bases). Trimming cost V 0 bases and J 3 bases, with 11 bases left between them. Germline V gene data show CDR1 as KGHSH and CDR2 as LQKENI. CDR3 length: 15 amino acids. The CDR3: CASSPPSKGDTEAFF. In DNA form, the CDR3 reads TGTGCCAGCTCACCACCGTCGAAGGGGGACACTGAAGCTTTCTTT. The full variable domain, its missing parts supplied by reference TRBV18 and TRBJ1-1, is NAGVMQNPRHLVRRRGQEARLRCSPMKGHSHVYWYRQLPEEGLKFMVYLQKENIIDESGMPKERFSAEFPKEGPSILRIQQVVRGDSAAYFCASSPPSKGDTEAFFGQGTRLTVV.

The chain has TRBV2 and TRBJ2-7; 9 nucleotides align to TRBD1. The CDR3 is 14 amino acids. From germline, CDR1 is SNHLY and CDR2 FYNNEI. Trimming took 6 bases from V and 5 from J; bases not matched to a gene: 8. The CDR3 DNA is TGTGCCAGCAGGGTCAGACAGGGGGGCAACGAGCAGTACTTC. It is translated as CASRVRQGGNEQYF.

This clone was counted once. This chain uses TRBV5-4 with TRBJ1-1, with a tentative D call TRBD1 (5 bases). The ends were cut back, 0 bases at V and 0 bases at J, with 15 bases in the middle. CDR3 size: 17 residues. Germline CDR1 and CDR2: SGHNT and YYREEE (reference sequence). DNA of the CDR3: TGTGCCAGCAGCTTGGGGGGCGTTCCCTCCTTGAACACTGAAGCTTTCTTT. Encoded protein: CASSLGGVPSLNTEAFF.

The chain is built from TRBV10-3 and TRBJ2-7; TRBD2 aligns across 8 bases. CDR1 is ENHRY and CDR2 is SYGVKD in the germline V gene. J gave up 5 bases and V 4 bases, and 7 bases lay outside the gene matches. The CDR3 has 14 amino acids. The CDR3 nucleotides are TGTGCCATCAGTGGGTTGAGTAGCGGGAACGAGCAGTACTTC. It encodes CAISGLSSGNEQYF.

The chain employs TRBV7-9 and TRBJ2-2, with a tentative D call TRBD1 (6 bases). Looked up from germline, CDR1 is SEHNR and CDR2 is FQNEAQ (reference sequence). The CDR3 consists of 18 residues. The V gene lost 4 bases and the J gene lost 2 bases, with 20 bases spanning the gap. The DNA for the CDR3 is TGTGCCAGCAGCTCCCCCGGGTGGGGGCCAATAAACACCGGGGAGCTGTTTTTT. Its translation: CASSSPGWGPINTGELFF.